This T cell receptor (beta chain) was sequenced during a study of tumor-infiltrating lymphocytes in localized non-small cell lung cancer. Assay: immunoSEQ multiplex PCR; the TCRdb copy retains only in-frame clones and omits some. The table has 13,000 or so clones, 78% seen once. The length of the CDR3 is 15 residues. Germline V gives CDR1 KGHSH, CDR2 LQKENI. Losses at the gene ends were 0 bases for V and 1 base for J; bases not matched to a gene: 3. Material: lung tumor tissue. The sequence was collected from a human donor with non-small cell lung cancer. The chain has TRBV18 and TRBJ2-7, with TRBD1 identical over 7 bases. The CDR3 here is CASSPPGDSSYEQYF. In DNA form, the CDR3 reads TGTGCCAGCTCACCACCAGGGGACAGTTCCTACGAGCAGTACTTC.